The 15 T cell receptor beta chains given below trace back to one sample, sequenced in a study of T cell responses to AZD1222 COVID-19 vaccine. Generated by immunoSEQ multiplex PCR, the TCRdb table keeps only in-frame clones and is missing some. The repertoire holds some 120,000 clones, with 85% to 95% as singletons. This specimen was peripheral blood, taken on day 0 of AZD1222 vaccination. All receptors come from an adult in good health.

Written as DNA, the CDR3 is TGTGCCAGCAGCCCTCGGCGCGGACTAGACTACAATGAGCAGTTCTTC. Encoded protein: CASSPRRGLDYNEQFF. The chain has TRBV7-2 and TRBJ2-1; 7 nucleotides align to TRBD2. The length of the CDR3 is 16 residues. The trim removed 5 bases at V and 3 bases at J, leaving 10 bases unmatched. Germline V gene lookup returns CDR1 SGHTA and CDR2 FQGNSA.

The count of this clone is one. The chain employs TRBV3-1 (or the pseudogene TRBV3-2) and TRBJ1-5, with 7 bases identical to TRBD1. This CDR3 spans 13 amino acids. Germline V CDR1 and CDR2: LGHDT, YNNKEL (reference sequence). V lost 4 bases and J lost 8; bases outside the gene matches: 5. CDR3 loop: CASSRQGVEPQHF. As DNA, the CDR3 is TGTGCCAGCAGCCGACAGGGAGTTGAGCCCCAGCATTTT.

The V gene is TRBV6-1, the J gene TRBJ1-1; D gene ambiguous. CDR3 length: 13 amino acids. Between the trimmed V and J ends, which lost 2 bases and 1 base, there was a span of 5 bases. In germline, CDR1 is MNHNS, CDR2 SASEGT. CDR3 bases: TGTGCCAGCAGTGAAAGCGAGAACACTGAAGCTTTCTTT. This translates into CASSESENTEAFF.

This chain connects TRBV19 to TRBJ2-7; perhaps TRBD1 as D (6 bases). V was cut by 5 bases and J by 3 bases, with 14 bases left in between. The CDR3 spans 14 residues. Germline-derived CDR1 and CDR2 are LNHDA and SQIVND (reference sequence). CDR3 sequence: CASSSAGAGYEQYF. The CDR3 DNA is TGTGCCAGTAGTTCTGCAGGGGCCGGCTACGAGCAGTACTTC.

The CDR3 protein is CASTQRTGNTIYF. The CDR3 DNA sequence: TGTGCCAGCACTCAACGCACAGGAAACACCATATATTTT. This chain uses TRBV6-5 with TRBJ1-3; D unresolved. V lost 7 bases to trimming and J lost 4 bases, with 11 bases between them. The CDR3 has 13 amino acids. Germline assignment: CDR1 MNHEY and CDR2 SVGAGI.

The table lists this clone with a few counts. This sequence joins TRBV28 and TRBJ1-5; 8 positions match TRBD1. V trimming: 8 bases; J trimming: 6 bases; junction bases outside the gene matches: 9. Per germline, CDR1 MDHEN and CDR2 SYDVKM. The CDR3 length is 14 residues. In DNA, the CDR3 is TGTGCCAGCCAAAAGGCAGGGGGCGCTCAGCCCCAGCATTTT. Amino acid sequence: CASQKAGGAQPQHF.

This rearrangement joins TRBV14 to TRBJ2-7; perhaps TRBD2 as D (6 bases). Per the germline V gene, CDR1 is SGHDN and CDR2 is FVKESK. The V gene lost 4 bases and the J gene lost 2 bases, with 12 bases spanning the gap. The CDR3 spans 14 residues. In DNA form, the CDR3 reads TGTGCCAGCAGCCGCTGGGGGGAGGCCTACGAGCAGTACTTC. Protein product: CASSRWGEAYEQYF.

The chain employs TRBV7-2 and TRBJ1-3; D call uncertain. The V and J ends lost 0 bases and 0 bases respectively, with 6 bases between them. The V gene's germline CDR1 is SGHTA and CDR2 FQGNSA. The length of the CDR3 is 15 residues. The CDR3 spells CASSLATFSGNTIYF. Here the CDR3 DNA reads TGTGCCAGCAGCTTAGCGACCTTCTCTGGAAACACCATATATTTT.

The rearrangement uses TRBV12-3 or TRBV12-4 and TRBJ1-3; D ambiguous. Trimming shortened V by 1 base and J by 4 bases, and 5 bases separated the two germline ends. The CDR3 has 13 residues. CDR3 bases: TGTGCCAGCAGTTTAGGCGTAGGAAACACCATATATTTT. It codes for CASSLGVGNTIYF.

The rearrangement links TRBV9 to TRBJ2-1; D uncertain. The CDR3 length is 13 residues. In germline, CDR1 is SGDLS, CDR2 YYNGEE. V lost 2 bases and J lost 8, with 11 bases in between. Here the CDR3 DNA reads TGTGCCAGCAGCGTGATAGGGATGGATGAGCAGTTCTTC. This encodes CASSVIGMDEQFF.

The genes are TRBV19 and TRBJ1-1; no clear D. This CDR3 has 14 amino acids. With 1 base removed from V and 3 bases from J, the gap between germline ends came to 9 bases. CDR1 is LNHDA and CDR2 is SQIVND in the germline V gene (reference sequence). In DNA, the CDR3 is TGTGCCAGTAGTATAGGGTATAGGGACACTGAAGCTTTCTTT. This codes for CASSIGYRDTEAFF.

This sequence joins TRBV5-4 and TRBJ2-2; 12 bases align to TRBD1. This CDR3 is 16 amino acids long. After removal of 4 bases from V and 3 bases from J, the junction contained 4 bases not matched to a gene. Looked up from germline, CDR1 is SGHNT and CDR2 is YYREEE (reference sequence). CDR3: CASSQGQGADTGELFF. The CDR3 bases are TGTGCCAGCAGCCAGGGACAGGGGGCTGACACCGGGGAGCTGTTTTTT. Full variable domain (rest looked up from reference TRBV5-4 and TRBJ2-2): ETGVTQSPTHLIKTRGQQVTLRCSSQSGHNTVSWYQQALGQGPQFIFQYYREEENGRGNFPPRFSGLQFPNYSSELNVNALELDDSALYLCASSQGQGADTGELFFGEGSRLTVL.

The sample holds one count of this clone. The rearrangement links TRBV12-5 to TRBJ1-1; D unresolved. V dropped 3 bases and J dropped 0 bases, with 5 bases sitting between them. This CDR3 spans 13 amino acids. Germline CDR1 LGHNT, CDR2 FRNRAP. CDR3 nucleotides: TGTGCTAGTGGTTTAGGAGTGAACACTGAAGCTTTCTTT. As protein: CASGLGVNTEAFF.

The gene calls are TRBV18 and TRBJ1-2; D remains ambiguous. The germline V and J ends were trimmed by 3 bases and 2 bases, with 10 bases remaining between them. The CDR3 is 14 residues long. Germline V lookup: CDR1 KGHSH, CDR2 LQKENI. The CDR3 sequence: CASSPGPGNYGYTF. CDR3 nucleotides: TGTGCCAGCTCACCCGGTCCAGGAAACTATGGCTACACCTTC.

The CDR3 spells CASSKLTSKQETQYF. CDR3 in DNA: TGCGCCAGCAGCAAATTGACTAGCAAGCAAGAGACCCAGTACTTC. The chain has TRBV4-1 and TRBJ2-5; TRBD2 matches at 7 bases. CDR1 is MGHRA, CDR2 YSYEKL, per germline. The CDR3 loop spans 15 amino acids. After removal of 5 bases from V and 2 bases from J, the junction contained 8 bases not matched to a gene.